The 21 T cell receptor beta chains reported below all come from one sample, sequenced in a study of long-term antiretroviral therapy in people with HIV. Survey-level immunoSEQ v3.0 assays were run. Libraries were prepared by immunoSEQ multiplex PCR; TCRdb keeps only in-frame clonotypes and omits some of them. This sample has roughly 26,000 clones, with 95% found just once. This specimen was unsorted PBMCs, taken about 4.7 years after starting antiretroviral therapy. Every receptor here comes from a woman aged 50 to 65 with HIV.

The CDR3 region is CASSQRVAGGELFF. As DNA, the CDR3 is TGTGCCAGCTCCCAGCGGGTTGCGGGAGGGGAGCTGTTTTTT. This chain links TRBV6-1 with TRBJ2-2; possibly TRBD2 for D (6 bases). V lost 8 bases, J lost 8 bases, and 18 bases lay in between. This CDR3 is 14 amino acids long. CDR1 is MNHNS and CDR2 is SASEGT in the germline V gene.

The chain combines TRBV7-2 with TRBJ2-5; 9 nucleotides agree with TRBD1. Trimming took 1 base from V and 3 from J; bases not matched to a gene: 6. This CDR3 is 16 amino acids long. Germline V gene sequence: CDR1 SGHTA, CDR2 FQGNSA. CDR3 DNA: TGTGCCAGCAGCTTAGGTTGGACAGGGGTTGAAGAGACCCAGTACTTC. It yields the protein CASSLGWTGVEETQYF.

Points on this clone: A junction boundary mismatches the germline segment, possibly from a read error. The chain uses TRBV7-8 and TRBJ2-7, with TRBD2 as a possible D gene (5 bases). Per the germline V gene, CDR1 is SGHVS and CDR2 is FQNEAQ. CDR3 length equals 12 residues. The CDR3 region has the DNA TGTGCCAGCAGCTTAGAGAGGGATCTCGAGCACTTC. It codes for CASSLERDLEHF.

The table lists this clone with a few counts. CDR3 in amino acids: CASSFSPGAKNIQYF. The CDR3 DNA reads TGTGCCAGCAGTTTCTCCCCCGGGGCCAAAAACATTCAGTACTTC. The V call is TRBV28, the J call TRBJ2-4; D gene uncertain. This CDR3 has 15 amino acids. Germline values: CDR1 MDHEN, CDR2 SYDVKM. The V gene lost 3 bases and the J gene lost 1 base, with 10 bases spanning the gap.

The genes are TRBV4-1 and TRBJ1-5, with D possibly TRBD1 on 6 matching bases. V lost 1 base to trimming and J lost 1 base, with 8 bases between them. The germline CDR1 and CDR2 sequences are MGHRA and YSYEKL. The CDR3 covers 15 residues. CDR3 bases: TGCGCCAGCAGCCAAGGACAGGCCAGCAATCAGCCCCAGCATTTT. It encodes CASSQGQASNQPQHF.

The CDR3 nucleotides are TGTGCCACCAGCAGCCGGGGGGGGAGTGGGACCGGGGAGCTGTTTTTT. Translated, it gives CATSSRGGSGTGELFF. The chain carries TRBV15 and TRBJ2-2; the match to TRBD2 covers 8 bases. The CDR3 is made up of 16 amino acids. Germline V gives CDR1 LNHNV, CDR2 YYDKDF (reference sequence). Trimming cost V 3 bases and J 5 bases; bases outside gene matches: 8.

The CDR3 sequence is CASSQGDRGEKLFF. The CDR3, as DNA: TGCGCCAGCAGCCAAGGGGACAGGGGTGAAAAACTGTTTTTT. V gene TRBV4-1 combines with J gene TRBJ1-4; 10 positions match TRBD1. CDR3 length equals 14 residues. The V segment lost 1 base and the J segment 7 bases; nucleotides outside the gene matches: 0. Germline V gives CDR1 MGHRA, CDR2 YSYEKL.

J is TRBJ2-1 and V is TRBV11-2; TRBD1 agrees at 11 bases. J was trimmed by 7 bases and V by 4 bases; bases with no gene match: 3. The CDR3 covers 14 residues. Germline V gene lookup returns CDR1 SGHAT and CDR2 FQNNGV. The CDR3 reads CASSWGQGGNEQFF. As DNA, the CDR3 is TGTGCCAGCAGCTGGGGACAGGGGGGAAATGAGCAGTTCTTC.

The chain couples TRBV7-3 to TRBJ2-2; no firm D call. The germline V gene has CDR1 SGHTA and CDR2 FQGTGA. Trimming shortened V by 4 bases and J by 7 bases, and 10 bases separated the two germline ends. This CDR3 comprises 13 residues. This chain's CDR3 is CASSSPSIGELFF. The CDR3 nucleotides read TGTGCCAGCAGCTCTCCCTCAATCGGGGAGCTGTTTTTT. Supplemented by reference TRBV7-3 and TRBJ2-2, the full variable domain reads GAGVSQTPSNKVTEKGKYVELRCDPISGHTALYWYRQSLGQGPEFLIYFQGTGAADDSGLPNDRFFAVRPEGSVSTLKIQRTERGDSAVYLCASSSPSIGELFFGEGSRLTVL.

The chain combines TRBV19 with TRBJ1-5, with D uncertain. Deletions cut 1 base from V and 1 base from J, with 11 bases between. Germline-derived CDR1 and CDR2 are LNHDA and SQIVND (reference sequence). The CDR3 runs 16 residues. For the CDR3, the DNA is TGTGCCAGTAGTATAGGATCGGGTTTCAGCAATCAGCCCCAGCATTTT. Translated, it gives CASSIGSGFSNQPQHF.

The gene calls are TRBV15 and TRBJ2-3, with TRBD2 matching 8 bases. Germline CDR1 is LNHNV and CDR2 is YYDKDF (reference sequence). There are 14 residues in the CDR3. Unmatched junction bases numbered 8, after V lost 1 base and J lost 11 bases. The CDR3 DNA reads as TGTGCCACCAGCAGAGCGGAGCGGGAGCATGAGCAGTATTTT. It yields the protein CATSRAEREHEQYF.

CDR3 loop: CASSEALLSDEQYF. The CDR3 bases are TGTGCCAGCAGTGAAGCGCTTCTTAGTGACGAGCAGTACTTC. V usage is TRBV6-1 and J usage is TRBJ2-7; D unclear. Looked up from germline, CDR1 is MNHNS and CDR2 is SASEGT. Trimming stripped 0 bases from V and 5 bases from J, with 11 bases between. The CDR3 sequence is 14 residues long.

V usage is TRBV11-2 and J usage is TRBJ2-7; D uncertain. Per the germline V gene, CDR1 is SGHAT and CDR2 is FQNNGV. The CDR3 has 12 residues. Trimming shortened V by 5 bases and J by 3 bases, and 8 bases separated the two germline ends. The CDR3 DNA sequence: TGTGCCAGCAGCCCCGCCCTCTACGAGCAGTACTTC. This encodes CASSPALYEQYF.

The V gene is TRBV4-1, the J gene TRBJ2-1, with 11 bases that match TRBD2. CDR3 length: 20 amino acids. Germline V gene data show CDR1 as MGHRA and CDR2 as YSYEKL. Trimming at V came to 5 bases and at J to 4 bases, leaving 19 bases not matched to a gene. The CDR3 loop is CASSYGLAGILITGYNEQFF. The CDR3 DNA follows: TGCGCCAGCAGCTACGGACTAGCGGGTATCCTCATTACAGGGTACAATGAGCAGTTCTTC.

The chain has TRBV15 and TRBJ1-5; D ambiguous. Between the trimmed V and J ends, which lost 0 bases and 9 bases, there was a span of 9 bases. The germline gives CDR1 LNHNV, CDR2 YYDKDF (reference sequence). This CDR3 spans 13 amino acids. CDR3 protein: CATSRDRIGPQHF. In DNA form, the CDR3 reads TGTGCCACCAGCAGAGATCGTATAGGGCCCCAGCATTTT.

This clone was observed a few times. The chain employs TRBV7-9 and TRBJ2-2; 12 bases align to TRBD1. The length of the CDR3 is 16 residues. With V trimmed by 6 bases and J by 4 bases, 6 bases remained unmatched. CDR1 SEHNR and CDR2 FQNEAQ come from the germline V gene (reference sequence). The CDR3 here is CASRPGTGGFTGELFF. CDR3 bases: TGTGCCAGCAGACCCGGGACAGGGGGCTTCACCGGGGAGCTGTTTTTT.

This clone was recorded only once. This chain links TRBV7-9 with TRBJ2-7, with D possibly matching TRBD1 (6 bases). Trimming shortened V by 7 bases and J by 0 bases, and 19 bases separated the two germline ends. Germline values: CDR1 SEHNR, CDR2 FQNEAQ (reference sequence). The CDR3 has 16 amino acids. CDR3 sequence (DNA): TGTGCCAGCACCCTACAGGGAAGTTTTAGCTCCTACGAGCAGTACTTC. It translates to CASTLQGSFSSYEQYF.

The V gene is TRBV7-9, the J gene TRBJ2-2, with TRBD2 matching 10 bases. The CDR3 runs 17 residues. Germline-derived CDR1 and CDR2 are SEHNR and FQNEAQ (reference sequence). J gave up 5 bases and V 6 bases, and 12 bases lay outside the gene matches. DNA of the CDR3: TGTGCCAGCAGAGCTTCCGTCGGGACTAGCGCTACCGGGGAGCTGTTTTTT. This encodes CASRASVGTSATGELFF.

The chain has TRBV6-1 and TRBJ2-5; TRBD2 matches at 13 bases. The CDR3 is 19 amino acids. Trimming took 6 bases from V and 4 from J; bases not matched to a gene: 17. CDR1 is MNHNS and CDR2 is SASEGT in the germline V gene. CDR3 residues: CASRETNYIRLAGGETQYF. DNA of the CDR3: TGTGCCAGCAGAGAAACCAACTATATAAGACTAGCGGGAGGAGAGACCCAGTACTTC.

The chain combines TRBV6-5 with TRBJ1-1; D is possibly TRBD1 (6 bases). The CDR3 has 13 residues. Trimming removed 7 bases at V and 4 bases at J, with 13 bases between. Germline lookup yields CDR1 MNHEY and CDR2 SVGAGI. The chain's CDR3 is CASINRDFTEAFF. The DNA of the CDR3 is TGTGCCAGCATAAACAGGGACTTCACTGAAGCTTTCTTT.

The chain joins TRBV7-2 to TRBJ2-6; D may correspond to TRBD1 or TRBD2 (6 bases each). Trimming removed 3 bases from V and 3 bases from J, with 15 bases in between. There are 17 residues in the CDR3. Germline CDR1 and CDR2: SGHTA and FQGNSA. In DNA, the CDR3 is TGTGCCAGCAGCTTCGGGGGCTGGGGGTTTGGGGCCAACGTCCTGACTTTC. Encoded protein: CASSFGGWGFGANVLTF. Complete variable domain (other parts from reference TRBV7-2 and TRBJ2-6): GAGVSQSPSNKVTEKGKDVELRCDPISGHTALYWYRQSLGQGLEFLIYFQGNSAPDKSGLPSDRFSAERTGGSVSTLTIQRTQQEDSAVYLCASSFGGWGFGANVLTFGAGSRLTVL.